This T cell receptor (beta chain) was profiled in a study of blood T cell repertoires in COVID-19. The wider study: Researchers got acute and convalescent COVID-19 samples from the United States, Italy and Spain. The analysed material was cDNA or gDNA that came from T cells, B-cell-depleted T cells, or PBMCs.

In the original analysis: Nucleated cell counts were estimated from reference gene primer amplification. The assay was immunoSEQ multiplex PCR, and TCRdb's table has in-frame clones only and misses some. V and J calls plus clone size are reproduced from that table; the DNA served to infer D and trimming. The table records 410,000 or so clones, roughly 88% of them present only once. Germline V lookup: CDR1 SGDLS, CDR2 YYNGEE. Deletions cut 0 bases from V and 2 bases from J, with 5 bases between. The CDR3 covers 13 residues. In this sample, this clone turned up a few times. This receptor was taken from a woman aged 30 to 39 with active or convalescent COVID-19. Sequenced material: peripheral blood. This chain connects TRBV9 to TRBJ1-2, with unresolved D. The CDR3 protein is CASSVDRNYGYTF. DNA of the CDR3: TGTGCCAGCAGCGTAGACAGAAACTATGGCTACACCTTC.